The 10 T cell receptor beta chains reported below all come from one sample, sequenced in a study of OX40 agonist ivuxolimab in advanced cancers. Only in-frame clones appear in the TCRdb table, and some are missing; sequencing was by immunoSEQ multiplex PCR. This table has approximately 74,000 clones, around nine tenths appearing once. This sample comprised CD4+ or CD8+ T cells sorted from blood, obtained in a trial of the OX40 agonist ivuxolimab. Receptor source: an adult with an advanced solid tumor such as melanoma, head and neck, liver or kidney cancer.

This clone appeared once. The chain is built from TRBV30 and TRBJ2-3; D unclear. Germline V CDR1 and CDR2: GTSNPN, SVGIG (reference sequence). The CDR3 spans 13 residues. Trimming took off 2 bases at V and 4 bases at J, with 10 bases between the two ends. In DNA form, the CDR3 reads TGTGCCTGGAGTCTGTACTCCTCAGATACGCAGTATTTT. Protein product: CAWSLYSSDTQYF.

The rearrangement uses TRBV4-3 and TRBJ2-7; D possibly corresponds to TRBD1 (6 bases). The CDR3 loop spans 14 amino acids. Trimming stripped 4 bases from V and 4 bases from J, with 14 bases between. The germline V gene has CDR1 LGHNA and CDR2 YSLEER. CDR3 amino acids: CASSPRTELYEQYF. The CDR3 bases are TGCGCCAGCAGCCCGCGGACAGAGTTATACGAGCAGTACTTC.

This chain links TRBV7-6 with TRBJ2-7; D possibly corresponds to TRBD1 (6 bases). Deletions cut 5 bases from V and 3 bases from J, with 23 bases between. The CDR3 is 17 amino acids. From germline, CDR1 is SGHVS and CDR2 FNYEAQ. The chain's CDR3 is CASSLISGTTTLYEQYF. The CDR3 DNA is TGTGCCAGCAGCCTTATTTCCGGGACAACCACCCTCTACGAGCAGTACTTC.

The chain carries TRBV19 and TRBJ2-3; maybe TRBD1 (6 bases). Trimming took off 10 bases at V and 13 bases at J, with 15 bases between the two ends. The CDR3 totals 10 residues. Germline CDR1 and CDR2: LNHDA and SQIVND (reference sequence). The CDR3: CATRDTVKYF. The DNA of the CDR3 is TGTGCCACCCGGGACACCGTGAAGTATTTT.

This chain links TRBV7-2 with TRBJ2-1; TRBD2 aligns across 10 bases. V shed 5 bases and J 4 bases; nucleotides not matched to a gene: 5. This CDR3 is built from 15 residues. Looked up from germline, CDR1 is SGHTA and CDR2 is FQGNSA. The CDR3 nucleotides are TGTGCCAGCAGCACGATAGCGGGGGGTTACAATGAGCAGTTCTTC. It yields the protein CASSTIAGGYNEQFF.

This clone was seen just once. This sequence joins TRBV5-8 and TRBJ1-2; D may be TRBD1 (6 bases). Between the trimmed V and J ends, which lost 3 bases and 8 bases, there was a span of 11 bases. The CDR3 totals 12 residues. CDR1 and CDR2 (germline): SGHTS, YDEGEE. The CDR3 sequence is CASSSRGRGYTF. The CDR3 DNA reads TGTGCCAGCAGCTCGCGGGGGCGAGGCTACACCTTC.

This clone appeared once. The gene calls are TRBV30 and TRBJ1-3, with D hard to call. The germline V gene encodes CDR1 GTSNPN and CDR2 SVGIG (reference sequence). V dropped 5 bases and J dropped 4 bases, with 15 bases sitting between them. This CDR3 has 14 amino acids. CDR3 sequence: CAWGGHEDGNTIYF. For the CDR3, the DNA is TGTGCCTGGGGCGGTCATGAAGACGGAAACACCATATATTTT.

The CDR3 loop reads CATSASPQETQYF. As DNA, the CDR3 is TGTGCCACCAGCGCTAGCCCCCAAGAGACCCAGTACTTC. This sequence joins TRBV15 and TRBJ2-5; weak D call: TRBD2 (5 bases). With 5 bases removed from V and 1 base from J, the gap between germline ends came to 8 bases. Germline V gene sequence: CDR1 LNHNV, CDR2 YYDKDF (reference sequence). The CDR3 sequence is 13 residues long.

The V and J genes are TRBV19 and TRBJ2-1, with 8 bases aligning to TRBD1. From germline, CDR1 is LNHDA and CDR2 SQIVND (reference sequence). The CDR3 is made up of 16 amino acids. With 5 bases clipped from V and 4 bases from J, the junction kept 10 bases outside the gene matches. CDR3 DNA: TGTGCCAGTAGTCCGGGACAGGTGAATTTATACAATGAGCAGTTCTTC. As protein: CASSPGQVNLYNEQFF. Complete variable domain (other parts from reference TRBV19 and TRBJ2-1): DGGITQSPKYLFRKEGQNVTLSCEQNLNHDAMYWYRQDPGQGLRLIYYSQIVNDFQKGDIAEGYSVSREKKESFPLTVTSAQKNPTAFYLCASSPGQVNLYNEQFFGPGTRLTVL.

The rearrangement joins TRBV5-5 to TRBJ1-1; no firm D call. CDR1 SGHKS and CDR2 YYEKEE come from the germline V gene (reference sequence). This CDR3 spans 11 amino acids. V lost 1 base and J 7 bases, leaving 5 bases between the germline ends. In DNA, the CDR3 is TGTGCCAGCAGCTTGTCTGGTGAAGCTTTCTTT. Translating it yields CASSLSGEAFF.